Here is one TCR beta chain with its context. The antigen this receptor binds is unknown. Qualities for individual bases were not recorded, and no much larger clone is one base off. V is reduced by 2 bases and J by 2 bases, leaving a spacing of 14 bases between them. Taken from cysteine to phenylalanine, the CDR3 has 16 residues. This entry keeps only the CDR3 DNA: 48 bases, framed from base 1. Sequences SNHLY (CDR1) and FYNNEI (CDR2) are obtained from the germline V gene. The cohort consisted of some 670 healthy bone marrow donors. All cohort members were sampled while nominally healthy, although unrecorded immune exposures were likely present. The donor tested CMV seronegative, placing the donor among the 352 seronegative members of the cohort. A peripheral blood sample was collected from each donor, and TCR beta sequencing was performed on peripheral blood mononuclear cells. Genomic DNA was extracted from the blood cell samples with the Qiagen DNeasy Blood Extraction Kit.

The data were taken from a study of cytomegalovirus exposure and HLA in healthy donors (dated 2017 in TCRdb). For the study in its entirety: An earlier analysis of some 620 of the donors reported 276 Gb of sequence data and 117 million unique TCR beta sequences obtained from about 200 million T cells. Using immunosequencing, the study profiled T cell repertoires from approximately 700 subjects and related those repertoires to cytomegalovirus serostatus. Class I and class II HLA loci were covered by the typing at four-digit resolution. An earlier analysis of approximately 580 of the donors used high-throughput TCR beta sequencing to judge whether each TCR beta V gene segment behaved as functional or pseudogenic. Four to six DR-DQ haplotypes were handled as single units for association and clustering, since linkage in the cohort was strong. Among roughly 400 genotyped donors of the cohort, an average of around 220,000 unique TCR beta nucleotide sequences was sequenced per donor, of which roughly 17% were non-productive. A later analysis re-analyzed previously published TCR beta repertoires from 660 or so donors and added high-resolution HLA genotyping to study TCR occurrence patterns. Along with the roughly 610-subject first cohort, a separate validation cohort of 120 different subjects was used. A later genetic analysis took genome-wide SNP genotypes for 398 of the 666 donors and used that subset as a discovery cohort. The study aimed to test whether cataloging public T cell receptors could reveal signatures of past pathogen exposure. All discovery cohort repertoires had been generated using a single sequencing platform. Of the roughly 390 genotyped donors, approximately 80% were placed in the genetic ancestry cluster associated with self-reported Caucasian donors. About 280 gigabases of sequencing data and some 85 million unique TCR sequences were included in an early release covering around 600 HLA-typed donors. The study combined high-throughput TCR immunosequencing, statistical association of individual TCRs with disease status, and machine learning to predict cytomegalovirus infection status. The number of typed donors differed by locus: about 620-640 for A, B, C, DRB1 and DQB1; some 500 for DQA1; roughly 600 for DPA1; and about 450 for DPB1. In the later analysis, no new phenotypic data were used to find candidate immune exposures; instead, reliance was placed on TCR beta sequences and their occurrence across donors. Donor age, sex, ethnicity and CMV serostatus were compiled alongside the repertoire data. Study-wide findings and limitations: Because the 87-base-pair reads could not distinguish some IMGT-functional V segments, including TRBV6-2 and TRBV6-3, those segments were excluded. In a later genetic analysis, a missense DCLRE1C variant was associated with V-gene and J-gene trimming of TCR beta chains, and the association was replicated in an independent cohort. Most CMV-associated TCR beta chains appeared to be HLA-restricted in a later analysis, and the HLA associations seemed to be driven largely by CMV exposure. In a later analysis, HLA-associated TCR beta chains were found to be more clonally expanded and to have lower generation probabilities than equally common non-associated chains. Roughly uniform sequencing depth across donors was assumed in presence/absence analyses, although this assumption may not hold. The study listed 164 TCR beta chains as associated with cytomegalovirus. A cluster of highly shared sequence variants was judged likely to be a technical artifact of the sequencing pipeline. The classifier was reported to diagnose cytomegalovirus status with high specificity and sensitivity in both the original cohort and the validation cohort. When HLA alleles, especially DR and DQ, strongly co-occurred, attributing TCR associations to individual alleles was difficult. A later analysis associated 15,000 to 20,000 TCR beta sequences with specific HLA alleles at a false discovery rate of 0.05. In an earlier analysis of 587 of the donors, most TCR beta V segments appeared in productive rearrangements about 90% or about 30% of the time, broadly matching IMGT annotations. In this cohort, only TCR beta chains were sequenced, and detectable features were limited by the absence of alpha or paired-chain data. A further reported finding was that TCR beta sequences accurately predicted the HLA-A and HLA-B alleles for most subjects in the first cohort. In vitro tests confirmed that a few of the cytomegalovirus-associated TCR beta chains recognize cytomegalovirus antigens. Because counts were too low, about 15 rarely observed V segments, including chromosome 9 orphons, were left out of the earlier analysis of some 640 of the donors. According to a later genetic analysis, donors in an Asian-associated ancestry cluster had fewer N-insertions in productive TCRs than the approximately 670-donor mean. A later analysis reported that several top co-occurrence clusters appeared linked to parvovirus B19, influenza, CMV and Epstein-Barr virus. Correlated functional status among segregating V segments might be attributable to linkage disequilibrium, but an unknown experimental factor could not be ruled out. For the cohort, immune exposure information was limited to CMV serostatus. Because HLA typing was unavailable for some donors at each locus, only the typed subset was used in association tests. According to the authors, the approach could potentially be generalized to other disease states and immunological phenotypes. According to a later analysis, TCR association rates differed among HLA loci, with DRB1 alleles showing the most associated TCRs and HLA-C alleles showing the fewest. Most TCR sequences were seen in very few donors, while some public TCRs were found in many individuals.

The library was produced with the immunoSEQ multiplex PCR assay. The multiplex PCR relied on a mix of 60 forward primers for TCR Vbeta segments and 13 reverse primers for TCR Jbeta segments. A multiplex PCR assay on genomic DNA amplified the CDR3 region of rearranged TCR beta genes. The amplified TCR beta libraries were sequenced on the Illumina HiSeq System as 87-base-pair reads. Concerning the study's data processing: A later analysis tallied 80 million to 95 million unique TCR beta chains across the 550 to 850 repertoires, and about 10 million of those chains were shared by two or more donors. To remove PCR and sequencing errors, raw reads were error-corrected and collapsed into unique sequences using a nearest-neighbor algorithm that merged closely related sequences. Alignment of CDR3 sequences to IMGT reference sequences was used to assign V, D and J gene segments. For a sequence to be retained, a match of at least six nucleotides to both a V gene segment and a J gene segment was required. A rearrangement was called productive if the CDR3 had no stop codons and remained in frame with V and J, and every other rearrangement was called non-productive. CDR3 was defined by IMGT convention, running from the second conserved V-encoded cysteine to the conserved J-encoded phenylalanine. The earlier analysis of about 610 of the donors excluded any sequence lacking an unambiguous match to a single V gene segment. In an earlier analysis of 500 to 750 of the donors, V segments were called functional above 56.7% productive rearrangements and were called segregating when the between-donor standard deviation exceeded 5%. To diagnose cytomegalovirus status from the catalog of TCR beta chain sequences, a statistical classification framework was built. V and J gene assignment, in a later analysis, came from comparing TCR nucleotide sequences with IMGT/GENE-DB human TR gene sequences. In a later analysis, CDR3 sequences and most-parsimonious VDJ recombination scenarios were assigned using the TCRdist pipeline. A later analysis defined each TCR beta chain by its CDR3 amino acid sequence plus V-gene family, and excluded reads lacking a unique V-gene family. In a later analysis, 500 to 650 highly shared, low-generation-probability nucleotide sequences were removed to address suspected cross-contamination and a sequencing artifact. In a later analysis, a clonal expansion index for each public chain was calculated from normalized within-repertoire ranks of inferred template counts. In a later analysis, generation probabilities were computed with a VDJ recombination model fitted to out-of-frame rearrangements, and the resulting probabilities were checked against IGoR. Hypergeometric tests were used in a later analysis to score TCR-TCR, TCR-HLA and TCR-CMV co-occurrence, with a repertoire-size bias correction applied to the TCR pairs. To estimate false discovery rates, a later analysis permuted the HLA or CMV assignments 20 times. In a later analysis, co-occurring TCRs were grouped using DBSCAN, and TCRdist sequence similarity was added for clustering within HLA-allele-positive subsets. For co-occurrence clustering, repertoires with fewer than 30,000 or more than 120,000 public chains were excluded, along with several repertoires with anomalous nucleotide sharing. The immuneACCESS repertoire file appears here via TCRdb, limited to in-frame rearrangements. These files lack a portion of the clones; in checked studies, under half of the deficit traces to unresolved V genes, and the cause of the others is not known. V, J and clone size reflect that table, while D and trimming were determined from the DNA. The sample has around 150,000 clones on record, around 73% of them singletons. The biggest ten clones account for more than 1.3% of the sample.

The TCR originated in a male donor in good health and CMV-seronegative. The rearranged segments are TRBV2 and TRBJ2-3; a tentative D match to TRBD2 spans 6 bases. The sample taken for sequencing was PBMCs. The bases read TGTGCCAGCAGTGAAATCCCGGGGGTCACCACAGATACGCAGTATTTT. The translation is CASSEIPGVTTDTQYF. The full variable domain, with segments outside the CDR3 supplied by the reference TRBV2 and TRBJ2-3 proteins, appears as EPEVTQTPSHQVTQMGQEVILRCVPISNHLYFYWYRQILGQKVEFLVSFYNNEISEKSEIFDDQFSVERPDGSNFTLKIRSTKLEDSAMYFCASSEIPGVTTDTQYFGPGTRLTVL.